This passage covers 5 T cell receptor beta chains from one sample sequenced in a study of cytomegalovirus exposure and HLA in healthy donors. Primers included in the PCR were 60 Vbeta and 13 Jbeta primers. The data were produced by immunoSEQ multiplex PCR, yet TCRdb's version contains in-frame clones alone and is incomplete. The sample includes under 200,000 clones, 84% of them seen just once. The sequencing input was PBMCs. Receptors originate from a boy younger than 10 in good health and CMV-seronegative.

This chain links TRBV27 with TRBJ2-7; possible D gene TRBD1, 7 bases. V shed 6 bases and J shed 2 bases, with 20 bases lying between them. Germline CDR1 reads MNHEY; CDR2 reads SMNVEV (reference sequence). This CDR3 comprises 16 residues. The CDR3 DNA sequence: TGTGCCAGCAGCCCCAGTGCGGGACAGACTACCTACGAGCAGTACTTC. It translates to CASSPSAGQTTYEQYF.

This CDR3 is CASSLVPGHEQFF. For the CDR3, the DNA is TGTGCCAGCAGCTTAGTCCCAGGCCATGAGCAGTTCTTC. The chain joins TRBV11-3 to TRBJ2-1; no clear D. V was cut by 1 base and J by 8 bases, with 9 bases left in between. This CDR3 contains 13 residues. Germline V lookup: CDR1 SGHNT, CDR2 YENEEA.

On this clone: A junction end diverges from the germline sequence, so it may reflect a read error. CDR3 region: CAWSKLGTVIF. CDR3 in DNA: TGTGCCTGGAGTAAACTCGGAACAGTGATCTTT. This rearrangement joins TRBV30 to TRBJ1-1; no definite D call. This CDR3 contains 11 residues. The germline V gene has CDR1 GTSNPN and CDR2 SVGIG (reference sequence).

This sequence joins TRBV5-4 and TRBJ2-3; 8 bases match TRBD2. This CDR3 spans 14 amino acids. The germline gives CDR1 SGHNT, CDR2 YYREEE (reference sequence). V was pared by 3 bases and J by 5 bases, with 5 bases of the junction left unmatched. CDR3 residues: CASSSGTRVDTQYF. The CDR3 DNA is TGTGCCAGCAGCTCCGGGACTAGGGTAGATACGCAGTATTTT.

As regards this clone: The sample contains more than one DNA sequence encoding this CDR3. This sequence joins TRBV19 and TRBJ1-2; TRBD1 might be the D (6 bases). The germline V gene encodes CDR1 LNHDA and CDR2 SQIVND (reference sequence). This CDR3 contains 14 residues. V shed 5 bases and J shed 2 bases, with 12 bases lying between them. DNA for the CDR3: TGTGCCAGTAGTCCACAGGGCGCGAACTATGGCTACACCTTC. It translates to CASSPQGANYGYTF.